This T cell receptor (beta chain) was recovered during a study of a mutant IDH1 vaccine in newly diagnosed glioma. TCRdb's table, derived via immunoSEQ multiplex PCR, lists solely in-frame clones and lacks some. The profile shows some 57,000 clones, approximately 80% of them singletons. Notes on this clone: Its specificity is not known.

Indicated time point: week 47, end of study. A single vaccine dose contained 300 ug of mutant IDH1 20-mer peptide, and topical imiquimod was used with it. In germline, CDR1 is MNHEY, CDR2 SMNVEV (reference sequence). This CDR3 comprises 15 residues. V lost 2 bases to trimming and J lost 4 bases, with 14 bases between them. The source is a woman aged 40 to 50 with glioma. Some clones in this sample may be carry-over from other donors' samples. This chain links TRBV27 with TRBJ1-2; D is perhaps TRBD1 (5 bases). The sequences come from PBMCs, collected from a glioma patient whose treatment included an IDH1 peptide vaccine. The CDR3 DNA reads as TGTGCCAGCAGTTTAGGTAGAGGGGATAGCTATGGCTACACCTTC. Its protein product is CASSLGRGDSYGYTF.